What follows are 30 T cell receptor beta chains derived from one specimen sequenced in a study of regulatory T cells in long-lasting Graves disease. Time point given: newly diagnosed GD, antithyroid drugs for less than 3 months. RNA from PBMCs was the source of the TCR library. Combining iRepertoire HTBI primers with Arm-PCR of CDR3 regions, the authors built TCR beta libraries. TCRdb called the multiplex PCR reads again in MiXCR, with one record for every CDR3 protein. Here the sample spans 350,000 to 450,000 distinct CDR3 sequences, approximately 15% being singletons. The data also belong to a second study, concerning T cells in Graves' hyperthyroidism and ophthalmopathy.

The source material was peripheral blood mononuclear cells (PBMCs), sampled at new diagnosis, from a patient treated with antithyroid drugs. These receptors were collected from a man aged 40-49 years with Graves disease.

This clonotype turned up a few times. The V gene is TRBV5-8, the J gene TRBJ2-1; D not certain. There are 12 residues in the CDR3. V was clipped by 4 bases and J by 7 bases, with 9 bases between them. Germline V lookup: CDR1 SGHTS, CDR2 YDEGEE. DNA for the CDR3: TGTGCCAGCAGCCATTGGGGTAATGAGCAGTTCTTC. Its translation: CASSHWGNEQFF.

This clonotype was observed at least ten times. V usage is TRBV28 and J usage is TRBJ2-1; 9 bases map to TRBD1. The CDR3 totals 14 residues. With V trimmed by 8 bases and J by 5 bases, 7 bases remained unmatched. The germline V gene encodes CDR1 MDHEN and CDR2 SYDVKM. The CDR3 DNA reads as TGTGCCAGCGGAGACGGACAGGGGAACAATGAGCAGTTCTTC. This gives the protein CASGDGQGNNEQFF. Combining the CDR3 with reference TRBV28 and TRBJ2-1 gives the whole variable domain DVKVTQSSRYLVKRTGEKVFLECVQDMDHENMFWYRQDPGLGLRLIYFSYDVKMKEKGDIPEGYSVSREKKERFSLILESASTNQTSMYLCASGDGQGNNEQFFGPGTRLTVL.

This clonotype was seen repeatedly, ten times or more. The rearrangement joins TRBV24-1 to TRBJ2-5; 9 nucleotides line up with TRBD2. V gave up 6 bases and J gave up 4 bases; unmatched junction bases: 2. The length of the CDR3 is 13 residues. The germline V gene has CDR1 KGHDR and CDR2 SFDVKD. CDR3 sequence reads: CATSQRGAETQYF. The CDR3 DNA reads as TGTGCCACCAGTCAGCGGGGGGCAGAGACCCAGTACTTC.

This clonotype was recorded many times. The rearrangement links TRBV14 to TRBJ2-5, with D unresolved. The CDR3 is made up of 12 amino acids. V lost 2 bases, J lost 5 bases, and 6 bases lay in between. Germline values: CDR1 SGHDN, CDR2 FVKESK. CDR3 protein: CASSQNWETQYF. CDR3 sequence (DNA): TGTGCCAGCAGCCAAAATTGGGAGACCCAGTACTTC.

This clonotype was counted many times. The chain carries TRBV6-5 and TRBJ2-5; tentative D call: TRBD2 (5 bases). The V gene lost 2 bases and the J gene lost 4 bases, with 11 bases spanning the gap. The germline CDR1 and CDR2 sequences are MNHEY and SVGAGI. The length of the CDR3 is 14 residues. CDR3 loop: CASSYEGLGETQYF. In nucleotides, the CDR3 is TGTGCCAGCAGTTACGAGGGTTTAGGAGAGACCCAGTACTTC.

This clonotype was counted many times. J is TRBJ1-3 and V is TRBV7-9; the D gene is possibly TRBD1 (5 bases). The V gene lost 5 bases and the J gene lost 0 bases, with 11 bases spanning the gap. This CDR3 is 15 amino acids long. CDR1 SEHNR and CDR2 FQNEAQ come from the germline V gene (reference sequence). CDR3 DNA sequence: TGTGCCAGCAGCCGGACAACGCGCTCTGGAAACACCATATATTTT. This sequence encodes CASSRTTRSGNTIYF.

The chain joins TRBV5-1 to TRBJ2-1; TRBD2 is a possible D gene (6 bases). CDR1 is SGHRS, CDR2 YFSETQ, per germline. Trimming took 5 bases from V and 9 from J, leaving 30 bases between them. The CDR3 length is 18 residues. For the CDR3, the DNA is TGCGCCAGCAGTAAAACCGGGAGCCAATCTAGTTATACCAGTGAGCAGTTCTTC. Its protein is CASSKTGSQSSYTSEQFF.

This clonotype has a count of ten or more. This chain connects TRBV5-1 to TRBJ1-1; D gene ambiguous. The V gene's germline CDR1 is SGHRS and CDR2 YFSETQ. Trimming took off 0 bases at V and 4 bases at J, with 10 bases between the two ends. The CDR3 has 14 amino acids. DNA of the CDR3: TGCGCCAGCAGCTTGGAGGTCGAAAGCACTGAAGCTTTCTTT. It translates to CASSLEVESTEAFF.

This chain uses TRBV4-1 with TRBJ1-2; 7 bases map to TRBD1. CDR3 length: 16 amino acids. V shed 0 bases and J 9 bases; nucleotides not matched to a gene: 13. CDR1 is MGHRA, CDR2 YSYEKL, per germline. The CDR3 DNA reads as TGCGCCAGCAGCCAAGACCCTCAGGGGGGAGATGATAGCTACACCTTC. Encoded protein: CASSQDPQGGDDSYTF.

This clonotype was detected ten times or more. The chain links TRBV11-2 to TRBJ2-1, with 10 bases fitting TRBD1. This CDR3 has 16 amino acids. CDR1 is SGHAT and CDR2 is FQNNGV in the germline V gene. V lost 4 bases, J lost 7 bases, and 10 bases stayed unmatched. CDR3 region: CASSSILDRGANEQFF. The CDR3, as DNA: TGTGCCAGCAGCTCAATCCTGGACAGGGGGGCAAATGAGCAGTTCTTC. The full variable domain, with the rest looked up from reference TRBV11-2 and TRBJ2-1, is EAGVAQSPRYKIIEKRQSVAFWCNPISGHATLYWYQQILGQGPKLLIQFQNNGVVDDSQLPKDRFSAERLKGVDSTLKIQPAKLEDSAVYLCASSSILDRGANEQFFGPGTRLTVL.

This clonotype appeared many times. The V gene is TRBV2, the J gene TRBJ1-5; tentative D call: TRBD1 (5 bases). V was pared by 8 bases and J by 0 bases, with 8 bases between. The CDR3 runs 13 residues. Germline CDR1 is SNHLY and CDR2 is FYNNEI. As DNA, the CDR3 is TGTGCCAGCGACAGTTATAGCAATCAGCCCCAGCATTTT. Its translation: CASDSYSNQPQHF.

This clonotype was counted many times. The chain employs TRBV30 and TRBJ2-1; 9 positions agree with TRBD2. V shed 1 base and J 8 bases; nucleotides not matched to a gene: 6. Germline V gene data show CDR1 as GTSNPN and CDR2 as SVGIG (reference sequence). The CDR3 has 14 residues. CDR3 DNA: TGTGCCTGGAGTGGGGCGGGGGGGCTGGATGAGCAGTTCTTC. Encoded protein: CAWSGAGGLDEQFF.

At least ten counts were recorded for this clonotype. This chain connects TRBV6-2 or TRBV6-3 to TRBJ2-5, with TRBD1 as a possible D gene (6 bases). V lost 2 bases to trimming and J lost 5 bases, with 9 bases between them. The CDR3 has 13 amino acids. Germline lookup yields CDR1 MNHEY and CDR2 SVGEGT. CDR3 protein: CASSYADRETQYF. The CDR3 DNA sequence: TGTGCCAGCAGTTACGCCGACAGGGAGACCCAGTACTTC.

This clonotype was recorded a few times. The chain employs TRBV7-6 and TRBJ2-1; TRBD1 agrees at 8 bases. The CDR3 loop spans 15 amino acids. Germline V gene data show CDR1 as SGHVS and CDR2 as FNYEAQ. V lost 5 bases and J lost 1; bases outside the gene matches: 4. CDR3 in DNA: TGTGCCAGCAGCGTCAGGGACAGGTCCTACAATGAGCAGTTCTTC. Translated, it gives CASSVRDRSYNEQFF.

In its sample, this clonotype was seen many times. CDR3 sequence: CSVDGSEAFF. The CDR3 nucleotides are TGCAGCGTTGACGGGTCAGAAGCTTTCTTT. The chain couples TRBV29-1 to TRBJ1-1; D is undetermined. In germline, CDR1 is SQVTM, CDR2 ANQGSEA. The CDR3 runs 10 residues. The V and J ends lost 3 bases and 8 bases respectively, with 7 bases between them.

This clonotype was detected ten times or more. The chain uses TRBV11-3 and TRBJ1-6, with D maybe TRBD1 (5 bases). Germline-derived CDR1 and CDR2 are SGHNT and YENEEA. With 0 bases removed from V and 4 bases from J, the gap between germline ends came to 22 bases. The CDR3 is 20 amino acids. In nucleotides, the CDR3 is TGTGCCAGCAGCTTAGAGCCCCGTTGGACAAACAACGGATATAATTCACCCCTCCACTTT. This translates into CASSLEPRWTNNGYNSPLHF.

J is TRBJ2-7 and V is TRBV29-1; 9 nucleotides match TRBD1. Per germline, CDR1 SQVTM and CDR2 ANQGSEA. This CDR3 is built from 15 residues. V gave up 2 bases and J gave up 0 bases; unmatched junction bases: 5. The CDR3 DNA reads TGCAGCGTTGAACTCGGACAGGGGAGCTCCTACGAGCAGTACTTC. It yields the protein CSVELGQGSSYEQYF.

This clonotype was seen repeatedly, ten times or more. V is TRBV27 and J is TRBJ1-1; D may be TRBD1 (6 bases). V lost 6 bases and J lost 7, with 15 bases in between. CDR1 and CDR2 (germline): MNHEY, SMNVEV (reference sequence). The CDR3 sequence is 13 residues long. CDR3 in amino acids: CASSARGGREAFF. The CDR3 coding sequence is TGTGCCAGCAGCGCAAGGGGGGGGCGTGAAGCTTTCTTT.

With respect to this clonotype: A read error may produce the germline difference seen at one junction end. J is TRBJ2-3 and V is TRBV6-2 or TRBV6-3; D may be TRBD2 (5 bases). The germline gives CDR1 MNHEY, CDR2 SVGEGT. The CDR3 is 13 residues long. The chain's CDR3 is CASSEGSTDTQCF. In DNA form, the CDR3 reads TGTGCCAGCAGTGAGGGCAGCACAGATACGCAGTGTTTT.

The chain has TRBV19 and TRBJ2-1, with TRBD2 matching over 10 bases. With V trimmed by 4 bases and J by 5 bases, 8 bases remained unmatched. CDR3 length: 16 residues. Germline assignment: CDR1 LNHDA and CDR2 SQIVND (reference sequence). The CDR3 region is CASSTELAGANNEQFF. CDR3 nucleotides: TGTGCCAGTAGTACCGAGCTAGCGGGGGCCAACAATGAGCAGTTCTTC.

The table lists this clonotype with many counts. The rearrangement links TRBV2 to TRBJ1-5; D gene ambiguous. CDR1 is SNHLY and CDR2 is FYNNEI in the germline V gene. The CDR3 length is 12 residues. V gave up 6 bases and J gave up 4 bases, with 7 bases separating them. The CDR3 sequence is CASRFSNQPQHF. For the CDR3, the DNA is TGTGCCAGCAGGTTCAGTAATCAGCCCCAGCATTTT.

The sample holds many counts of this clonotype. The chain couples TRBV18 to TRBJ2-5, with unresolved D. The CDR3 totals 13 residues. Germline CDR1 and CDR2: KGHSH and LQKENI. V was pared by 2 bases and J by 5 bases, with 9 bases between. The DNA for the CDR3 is TGTGCCAGCTCACCAGTTCCTACGGAGACCCAGTACTTC. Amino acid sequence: CASSPVPTETQYF.

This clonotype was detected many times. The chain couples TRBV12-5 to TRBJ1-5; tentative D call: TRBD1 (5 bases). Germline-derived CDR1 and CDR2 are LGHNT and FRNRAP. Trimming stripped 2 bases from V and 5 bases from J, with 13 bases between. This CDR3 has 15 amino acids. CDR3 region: CASGLFGGGYQPQHF. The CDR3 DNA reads TGTGCTAGTGGTTTGTTCGGTGGGGGTTATCAGCCCCAGCATTTT.

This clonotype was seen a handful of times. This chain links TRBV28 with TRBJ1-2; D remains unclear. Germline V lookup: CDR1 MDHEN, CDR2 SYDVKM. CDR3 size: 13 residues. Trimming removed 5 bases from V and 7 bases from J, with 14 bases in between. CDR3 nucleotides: TGTGCCAGCAGTAAATGGCGGGAGCGTGGCTACACCTTC. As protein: CASSKWRERGYTF.

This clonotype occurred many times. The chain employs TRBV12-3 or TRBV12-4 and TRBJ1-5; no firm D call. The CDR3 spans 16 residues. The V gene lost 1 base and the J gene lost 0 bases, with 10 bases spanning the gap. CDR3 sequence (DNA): TGTGCCAGCAGTTTAGGTATCAGTCATAGCAATCAGCCCCAGCATTTT. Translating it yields CASSLGISHSNQPQHF.

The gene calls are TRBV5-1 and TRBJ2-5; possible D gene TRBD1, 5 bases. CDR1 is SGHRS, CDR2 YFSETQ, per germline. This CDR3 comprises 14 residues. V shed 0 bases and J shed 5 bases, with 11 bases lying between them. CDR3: CASSLVLRAETQYF. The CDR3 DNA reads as TGCGCCAGCAGCTTGGTGCTCAGGGCGGAGACCCAGTACTTC.

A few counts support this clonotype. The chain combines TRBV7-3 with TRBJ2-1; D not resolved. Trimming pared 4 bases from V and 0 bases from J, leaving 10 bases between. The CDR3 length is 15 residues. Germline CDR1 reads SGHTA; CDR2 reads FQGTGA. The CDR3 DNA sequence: TGTGCCAGCAGCTCGGATATTAGCTCCTACAATGAGCAGTTCTTC. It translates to CASSSDISSYNEQFF.

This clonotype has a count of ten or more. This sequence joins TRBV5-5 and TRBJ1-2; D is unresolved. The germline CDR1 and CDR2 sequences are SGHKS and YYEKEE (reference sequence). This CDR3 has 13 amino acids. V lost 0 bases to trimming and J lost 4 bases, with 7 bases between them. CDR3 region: CASSLDALYGYTF. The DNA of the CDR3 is TGTGCCAGCAGCTTGGATGCCCTCTATGGCTACACCTTC.

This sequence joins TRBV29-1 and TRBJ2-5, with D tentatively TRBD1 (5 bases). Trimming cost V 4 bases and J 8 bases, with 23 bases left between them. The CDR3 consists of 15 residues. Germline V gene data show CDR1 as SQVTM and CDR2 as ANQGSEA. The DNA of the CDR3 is TGCAGCGTTGCCCCCACGGATACAGGTCCGGTCACCCAGTACTTC. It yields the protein CSVAPTDTGPVTQYF.

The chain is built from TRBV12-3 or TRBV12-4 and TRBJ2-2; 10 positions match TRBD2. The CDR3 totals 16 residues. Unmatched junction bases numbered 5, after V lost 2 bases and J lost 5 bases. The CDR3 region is CASSLIGTSVTGELFF. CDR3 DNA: TGTGCCAGCAGTTTAATAGGGACTAGCGTTACCGGGGAGCTGTTTTTT.